What follows is one T cell receptor (beta chain) and its context. These data come from a study of OX40 agonist ivuxolimab in advanced cancers. For the study at large: A history of anti-PD-1, anti-PD-L1 or anti-CTLA-4 therapy was acceptable, and around 36% had some.

Trimming removed 4 bases from V and 8 bases from J; junction bases left unmatched: 12. Germline V gives CDR1 SGHRS, CDR2 YFSETQ. The CDR3 is 16 residues long. Sequencing was performed with immunoSEQ multiplex PCR; in TCRdb, only in-frame clones are kept and a portion is missing. This table holds roughly 65,000 clones, over 80% found once. The clonotype originates from an adult with an advanced solid tumor such as melanoma, head and neck, liver or kidney cancer. The chain is built from TRBV5-1 and TRBJ2-1, with 10 bases that match TRBD1. The starting material was CD4+ or CD8+ T cells sorted from blood, obtained in a trial of the OX40 agonist ivuxolimab. The CDR3 nucleotides read TGCGCCAGCAGCACGACGGGACAGGGGATTGGTGATGAGCAGTTCTTC. Amino acid sequence: CASSTTGQGIGDEQFF.